A selection of T cell receptor beta chains follows, all from one sample in a study of blood T cell repertoires in COVID-19. Produced via immunoSEQ multiplex PCR; TCRdb's table is partial and in-frame only. The table has 210,000 or so clones, about 88% seen once. Sequencing was carried out using peripheral blood. The source is a woman between 40 and 55 years old who had recovered from COVID-19. Both conserved end residues are part of each CDR3. The order of the fields is clone size, D gene, J gene, CDR3 length, V gene, CDR3 DNA, CDR3 protein. A D gene is named only where the DNA matches it firmly. Clone size appears in some rows only: once, few, many, or a class for an expanded clone.

>NA|TRBD1|TRBJ2-3|14|TRBV30
TGTGCCTGGTCCGACAGGGGGCTAGCAGATACGCAGTATTTT
CAWSDRGLADTQYF
>few|NA|TRBJ2-7|15|TRBV2
TGTGCCAGCAGTGTGTTGGCAGGGGACTCCTACGAGCAGTACTTC
CASSVLAGDSYEQYF
>NA|NA|TRBJ2-5|18|TRBV21-1
TGTGCCAGCAGCAAAGGTGAGACAGGGGGCGCCGAGGCCGAGACCCAGTACTTC
CASSKGETGGAEAETQYF
>NA|TRBD2|TRBJ2-3|17|TRBV28
TGTGCCAGCAGTTTCCTCCCGCTAGCGGGAGCCACAGATACGCAGTATTTT
CASSFLPLAGATDTQYF
>NA|NA|TRBJ2-3|13|TRBV9
TGTGCCAGCAGCGTAGGAAGCCCAGATACGCAGTATTTT
CASSVGSPDTQYF
>NA|NA|TRBJ2-5|15|TRBV4-3
TGCGCCAGCAGCCCCCAGGGAGGACTCCAAGAGACCCAGTACTTC
CASSPQGGLQETQYF
>once|TRBD1|TRBJ2-7|13|TRBV4-3
TGCGCCAGCAGCGGACAGGGGGAAGGGGAGCAGTACTTC
CASSGQGEGEQYF
>NA|NA|TRBJ2-7|14|TRBV19
TGTGCCAGTAGTATAGCGGGATTAATGTACGAGCAGTACTTC
CASSIAGLMYEQYF
>NA|NA|TRBJ1-1|13|TRBV6-5
TGTGCCAGCACCCGACCCGGGGGAACTGAAGCTTTCTTT
CASTRPGGTEAFF
>NA|TRBD2|TRBJ2-1|17|TRBV9
TGTGCCAGCAGCGTAGGGGCTGGACTAGCGGGGCAGGGTGAGCAGTTCTTC
CASSVGAGLAGQGEQFF
>NA|NA|TRBJ1-6|16|TRBV7-8
TGTGCCAGCAGCTTAGCCGGACAGCCGGGGAGCTCACCCCTCCACTTT
CASSLAGQPGSSPLHF
>NA|TRBD1|TRBJ2-3|15|TRBV15
TGTGCCACCAGCAGAGAGACCACAGGGGCAGATACGCAGTATTTT
CATSRETTGADTQYF
>NA|TRBD2|TRBJ2-1|15|TRBV19
TGTGCCAGTAGTGCGGCTAGCGGGGGTTACAATGAGCAGTTCTTC
CASSAASGGYNEQFF
>NA|NA|TRBJ2-1|15|TRBV19
TGTGCCAGTTGGCCCGATCACGGGGGAGTCAATGAGCAGTTCTTC
CASWPDHGGVNEQFF
>NA|TRBD2|TRBJ2-7|15|TRBV5-5
TGTGCCAGCAGCTCTCGAGCGGGAGGGCCGGTCGGGCAGTACTTC
CASSSRAGGPVGQYF
>NA|NA|TRBJ2-3|14|TRBV7-9
TGTGCCAGCAGCTTATCGAGCGTCACAGATACGCAGTATTTT
CASSLSSVTDTQYF
>few|TRBD1|TRBJ1-4|15|TRBV4-1
TGCGCCAGCAGCCAAGCGGACAGGGAAACTGAAAAACTGTTTTTT
CASSQADRETEKLFF
>NA|NA|TRBJ2-1|12|TRBV7-6
TGTGCCAGCAGCTATGGTGGAGATGAGCAGTTCTTC
CASSYGGDEQFF
>NA|TRBD1|TRBJ1-4|18|TRBV28
TGTGCCAGCAGTAGAGCCGGGACAGGGGGCTCGGGTAATGAAAAACTGTTTTTT
CASSRAGTGGSGNEKLFF
>NA|TRBD1|TRBJ1-5|16|TRBV28
TGTGCCAGCAGTGGTCTACCGGGACAGCGCAATCAGCCCCAGCATTTT
CASSGLPGQRNQPQHF
>NA|TRBD1|TRBJ1-3|17|TRBV18
TGTGCCAGCTCACCACGGGGGACAGGACCCTCTGGAAACACCATATATTTT
CASSPRGTGPSGNTIYF
>NA|NA|TRBJ2-3|13|TRBV5-1
TGCGCCAGCAGGACAGAGAGCACAGATACGCAGTATTTT
CASRTESTDTQYF
>NA|NA|TRBJ1-2|14|TRBV24-1
TGTGCCACCAGTGATCACAGGGTTAACTATGGCTACACCTTC
CATSDHRVNYGYTF
>NA|TRBD1|TRBJ2-2|14|TRBV6-6
TGTGCCAGCAAAGGACAGGGTGACACCGGGGAGCTGTTTTTT
CASKGQGDTGELFF
>NA|NA|TRBJ1-5|14|TRBV18
TGTGCCAGCTCTCCTACAGTGAGCAATCAGCCCCAGCATTTT
CASSPTVSNQPQHF